This entry lists 18 T cell receptor beta chains sequenced from one sample in a study of blood T cell repertoires in COVID-19. This table comes from immunoSEQ multiplex PCR, and its TCRdb copy is limited to in-frame clones, with some not included. The sample holds almost 400,000 clones, approximately 87% seen once. The sample consisted of peripheral blood. The source is a woman aged 60-75 years with COVID-19, enrolled during active disease.

The chain couples TRBV2 to TRBJ1-4; 8 bases agree with TRBD1. V shed 6 bases and J 4 bases; nucleotides not matched to a gene: 7. This CDR3 region has 15 residues. In germline, CDR1 is SNHLY, CDR2 FYNNEI. CDR3 in amino acids: CASRSTGAFNEKLFF. As DNA, the CDR3 is TGTGCCAGCAGGTCGACAGGGGCATTTAATGAAAAACTGTTTTTT.

The rearrangement links TRBV27 to TRBJ1-5; no clear D. CDR3 length: 14 amino acids. V gave up 5 bases and J gave up 5 bases, with 13 bases separating them. Germline CDR1 is MNHEY and CDR2 is SMNVEV (reference sequence). The CDR3 DNA is TGTGCCAGCAGTCCCTCAAACAGTTATCAGCCCCAGCATTTT. Its translation: CASSPSNSYQPQHF.

The gene calls are TRBV6-5 and TRBJ1-2, with D possibly being TRBD1 (6 bases). V was pared by 6 bases and J by 1 base, with 9 bases between. CDR3 length equals 13 residues. In germline, CDR1 is MNHEY, CDR2 SVGAGI. CDR3 sequence reads: CASSLDSNYGYTF. CDR3 nucleotide sequence: TGTGCCAGCAGCCTGGACAGTAACTATGGCTACACCTTC.

The genes are TRBV19 and TRBJ2-5; TRBD2 matches at 8 bases. Looked up from germline, CDR1 is LNHDA and CDR2 is SQIVND (reference sequence). The CDR3 runs 15 residues. After removal of 4 bases from V and 2 bases from J, the junction contained 6 bases not matched to a gene. This chain's CDR3 is CASSNQAGVQETQYF. The CDR3 region has the DNA TGTGCCAGTAGTAACCAAGCGGGGGTACAAGAGACCCAGTACTTC.

This chain connects TRBV2 to TRBJ1-6; 8 bases fit TRBD1. CDR1 SNHLY and CDR2 FYNNEI come from the germline V gene. V shed 7 bases and J 7 bases; nucleotides not matched to a gene: 6. This CDR3 has 14 residues. CDR3 nucleotides: TGTGCCAGCACTCTGGACAGGGTGAATTCACCCCTCCACTTT. Its translation is CASTLDRVNSPLHF.

The gene calls are TRBV27 and TRBJ2-7; weak D call: TRBD2 (5 bases). Per germline, CDR1 MNHEY and CDR2 SMNVEV (reference sequence). V shed 5 bases and J shed 4 bases, with 12 bases lying between them. The CDR3 extends over 13 amino acids. The CDR3 is CASSLSAGYEQYF. In DNA form, the CDR3 reads TGTGCCAGCAGTCTAAGTGCGGGTTACGAGCAGTACTTC.

The chain is built from TRBV6-5 and TRBJ1-3; D is unclear. Trimming took off 11 bases at V and 5 bases at J, with 10 bases between the two ends. The CDR3 runs to 11 residues. Per the germline V gene, CDR1 is MNHEY and CDR2 is SVGAGI. For the CDR3, the DNA is TGTGCCGGGCTTTCGCGAAACACCATATATTTT. Residues: CAGLSRNTIYF.

The V and J genes are TRBV5-6 and TRBJ1-1; D gene ambiguous. The V gene's germline CDR1 is SGHDT and CDR2 YYEEEE. Trimming took 4 bases from V and 0 from J, leaving 4 bases between them. The CDR3 extends over 12 amino acids. This chain's CDR3 is CASSLLNTEAFF. The CDR3, as DNA: TGTGCCAGCAGCCTATTGAACACTGAAGCTTTCTTT.

This chain connects TRBV5-1 to TRBJ1-6; D may be TRBD1 (6 bases). The germline gives CDR1 SGHRS, CDR2 YFSETQ. Trimming shortened V by 0 bases and J by 10 bases, and 8 bases separated the two germline ends. The CDR3 is 13 amino acids. The CDR3 nucleotides read TGCGCCAGCAGCTTGGCAGGGGACTCACCCCTCCACTTT. Residues: CASSLAGDSPLHF. Together with reference TRBV5-1 and TRBJ1-6, the CDR3 gives the full variable domain: KAGVTQTPRYLIKTRGQQVTLSCSPISGHRSVSWYQQTPGQGLQFLFEYFSETQRNKGNFPGRFSGRQFSNSRSEMNVSTLELGDSALYLCASSLAGDSPLHFGNGTRLTVT.

V gene TRBV6-5 combines with J gene TRBJ2-7; TRBD1 might be the D (7 bases). The V gene lost 6 bases and the J gene lost 6 bases, with 18 bases spanning the gap. The CDR3 spans 14 residues. Germline V gives CDR1 MNHEY, CDR2 SVGAGI. The CDR3 nucleotides are TGTGCCAGCAGCCCGACAGGGCGGGGTTCCGAGCAGTACTTC. This translates into CASSPTGRGSEQYF.

The chain is built from TRBV7-8 and TRBJ1-3; tentatively, D is TRBD1 (6 bases). This CDR3 has 13 residues. Germline V CDR1 and CDR2: SGHVS, FQNEAQ. Trimming removed 6 bases at V and 4 bases at J, with 10 bases between. This CDR3 reads CASRSGQGNTIYF. For the CDR3, the DNA is TGTGCCAGCAGAAGTGGACAGGGAAACACCATATATTTT.

The rearrangement links TRBV5-6 to TRBJ2-2; D unclear. The germline gives CDR1 SGHDT, CDR2 YYEEEE. The CDR3 spans 13 residues. Trimming stripped 0 bases from V and 7 bases from J, with 7 bases between. Here the CDR3 DNA reads TGTGCCAGCAGCTTGGCCCTAGGCGGGGAGCTGTTTTTT. It codes for CASSLALGGELFF.

The chain links TRBV2 to TRBJ2-5; tentative D call: TRBD2 (5 bases). This CDR3 is built from 13 residues. The germline V and J ends were trimmed by 8 bases and 3 bases, with 13 bases remaining between them. The germline CDR1 and CDR2 sequences are SNHLY and FYNNEI. CDR3 loop: CASLLAWEETQYF. The CDR3 nucleotides read TGTGCCAGCCTGCTAGCCTGGGAAGAGACCCAGTACTTC.

The chain couples TRBV3-1 (or the pseudogene TRBV3-2) to TRBJ2-6; 9 bases match TRBD1. V shed 5 bases and J 2 bases; nucleotides not matched to a gene: 10. The V gene's germline CDR1 is LGHDT and CDR2 YNNKEL (reference sequence). The CDR3 extends over 18 amino acids. The CDR3 spells CASSGDRANLAGANVLTF. DNA for the CDR3: TGTGCCAGCAGCGGGGACAGGGCGAACTTAGCTGGGGCCAACGTCCTGACTTTC.

The rearrangement links TRBV4-2 to TRBJ2-1; D ambiguous. V gave up 0 bases and J gave up 3 bases, with 15 bases separating them. The CDR3 runs to 17 residues. Germline V gene lookup returns CDR1 LGHNA and CDR2 YNFKEQ. The CDR3 is CASSQDGRTARYNEQFF. The CDR3 region has the DNA TGTGCCAGCAGCCAAGATGGTCGAACAGCCCGCTACAATGAGCAGTTCTTC.

The J gene is TRBJ2-2, the V gene TRBV15; 12 nucleotides align to TRBD1. The J segment lost 12 bases and the V segment lost 1 base, leaving 6 bases of the junction unmatched. CDR1 LNHNV and CDR2 YYDKDF come from the germline V gene (reference sequence). This CDR3 spans 15 amino acids. The CDR3 here is CATSRGPGQGAQLFF. The DNA of the CDR3 is TGTGCCACCAGCAGAGGCCCGGGACAGGGGGCGCAGCTGTTTTTT.

This sequence joins TRBV7-9 and TRBJ2-7; TRBD1 agrees at 10 bases. Germline values: CDR1 SEHNR, CDR2 FQNEAQ (reference sequence). This CDR3 is 16 amino acids long. V was pared by 4 bases and J by 4 bases, with 10 bases of the junction left unmatched. The CDR3 DNA is TGTGCCAGCAGCTCCCCGCGACAGGGGGCAGGATACGAGCAGTACTTC. Translation gives CASSSPRQGAGYEQYF.

The chain is built from TRBV29-1 and TRBJ1-4, with TRBD1 matching 9 bases. The CDR3 spans 11 residues. Germline assignment: CDR1 SQVTM and CDR2 ANQGSEA. V lost 3 bases, J lost 13 bases, and 3 bases stayed unmatched. CDR3: CSVETGGRLFF. The CDR3 region has the DNA TGCAGCGTTGAGACAGGGGGAAGACTGTTTTTT.